This record concerns one T cell receptor beta chain sequence. The data originate from a study of patients and donors after allogeneic stem cell transplantation. TCRdb re-called the RT-PCR reads with MiXCR, one entry per CDR3 protein. The sample shows about 160,000 distinct CDR3 sequences, about 24% of them seen only once. This clonotype was obtained from a human donor who was either an allogeneic HSCT recipient or a stem cell or donor lymphocyte infusion donor (not recorded which). It is not recorded whose cells these are; they may come from a transplant donor. The sample comprised blood, either unsorted or a sorted T cell fraction (not recorded which).

The CDR3 nucleotides are TGTGCCAGCAGTTACGACCTTGGCGGCTACACCTTC. Translating it yields CASSYDLGGYTF. The genes are TRBV6-6 and TRBJ1-2; D not resolved. This CDR3 spans 12 amino acids. With 2 bases removed from V and 8 bases from J, the gap between germline ends came to 9 bases. CDR1 and CDR2 from the germline V gene are MNHNY and SVGAGI (reference sequence).